Presented here are 3 T cell receptor beta chains from one specimen sequenced in a study of tumor-infiltrating lymphocytes in primary liver carcinoma. Without any cell sorting, roughly 17-31 mg of bulk tissue yielded co-extracted RNA and DNA. Priming with a constant-region primer yielded TCR beta cDNA from about 510 ng total RNA. Slightly modified ARM-PCR, run as three nested multiplex PCR rounds, produced the TCR beta libraries. Primers for the first two PCR rounds were TRBV1-TRBV30 forward primers and a C-beta reverse primer (approximately 9 cycles per round). TCRdb independently ran MiXCR on the multiplex PCR reads; one entry per CDR3 protein. Here the sample spans more than 70,000 distinct CDR3 sequences, 69% being singletons. The material sequenced was tumor-adjacent normal liver tissue. The receptors were gathered from a man aged 40-49 years with primary liver carcinoma and hepatitis B virus infection.

Worth noting for this clonotype: A read error is likely, as this CDR3 ends without the conserved phenylalanine or tryptophan. The DNA is omitted, as the CDR3 cannot be located on it reliably, and the CDR3 follows TCRdb's listing. V gene TRBV2 combines with J gene TRBJ1-1. Germline V gene lookup returns CDR1 SNHLY and CDR2 FYNNEI. The CDR3 spans 14 amino acids, including both terminal residues. This CDR3 is CASSDEGTNTEAVC.

The sample holds one count of this clonotype. This may be a read error: a much more frequent sequence differs by one nucleotide. This chain connects TRBV7-9 to TRBJ2-7; weak D call: TRBD1 (6 bases). This CDR3 has 12 amino acids. The germline gives CDR1 SEHNR, CDR2 FQNEAQ (reference sequence). V gave up 6 bases and J gave up 6 bases, with 12 bases separating them. For the CDR3, the DNA is TGTGCCAGCAGATCCGACAGGAGCGAGCAGTACTTC. Translation: CASRSDRSEQYF.

Concerning this clonotype itself: One end of the junction fails to match germline, which may point to a read error. This sequence joins TRBV11-2 and TRBJ2-5; D is possibly TRBD1 (5 bases). This CDR3 is built from 15 residues. Germline V gene lookup returns CDR1 SGHAT and CDR2 FQNNGV. The CDR3 protein is CANSFEFQGTEIQYF. The CDR3 nucleotides are TGTGCCAACAGCTTCGAATTCCAGGGTACCGAGATCCAGTACTTC.